A single sample gave rise to the 20 T cell receptor beta chains below, sequenced in a study of technical replicates of blood from a handful of donors. Produced via immunoSEQ multiplex PCR; TCRdb's table is partial and in-frame only. The table includes roughly 71,000 clones, about 95% detected once. The specimen was T cells isolated from PBMCs. The receptors were gathered from a human donor in good health.

The J gene is TRBJ1-1, the V gene TRBV30, with 9 bases matching TRBD1. CDR3 size: 15 residues. Germline lookup yields CDR1 GTSNPN and CDR2 SVGIG (reference sequence). J lost 5 bases, V lost 5 bases, and 12 bases had no gene match. The CDR3 region is CAWQILRDRATEAFF. DNA for the CDR3: TGTGCCTGGCAAATCCTCCGGGACAGGGCAACTGAAGCTTTCTTT.

The chain recombines TRBV9 with TRBJ2-1, with TRBD1 matching over 9 bases. Germline lookup yields CDR1 SGDLS and CDR2 YYNGEE. J gave up 9 bases and V 0 bases, and 7 bases lay outside the gene matches. The CDR3 has 15 amino acids. The CDR3 DNA reads TGTGCCAGCAGCGTAGGGGACAGGGTCGTGGGTGAGCAGTTCTTC. Amino acids: CASSVGDRVVGEQFF.

The gene calls are TRBV15 and TRBJ2-1, with D possibly matching TRBD2 (5 bases). V was cut by 2 bases and J by 8 bases, with 7 bases left in between. Germline V gene data show CDR1 as LNHNV and CDR2 as YYDKDF (reference sequence). The CDR3 loop spans 12 amino acids. The CDR3 loop reads CATSRYGDEQFF. The CDR3, as DNA: TGTGCCACCAGCAGATACGGGGATGAGCAGTTCTTC.

The CDR3 sequence is CASSLLPSGQTGNTGELFF. CDR3 sequence (DNA): TGTGCCAGCAGCTTACTGCCTAGCGGGCAGACAGGGAACACCGGGGAGCTGTTTTTT. This sequence joins TRBV11-3 and TRBJ2-2, with 8 bases that match TRBD2. V lost 2 bases, J lost 1 base, and 12 bases stayed unmatched. This CDR3 spans 19 amino acids. Germline values: CDR1 SGHNT, CDR2 YENEEA.

The chain has TRBV7-2 and TRBJ2-7, with 8 bases fitting TRBD2. The CDR3 is 14 amino acids. V dropped 8 bases and J dropped 4; count of bases not matched to a gene: 10. Germline CDR1 SGHTA, CDR2 FQGNSA. In nucleotides, the CDR3 is TGTGCCAGCCGAGGGGGACTAGTCGCTTACGAGCAGTACTTC. Translated: CASRGGLVAYEQYF. Full variable domain (outside the CDR3, taken from reference TRBV7-2 and TRBJ2-7): GAGVSQSPSNKVTEKGKDVELRCDPISGHTALYWYRQSLGQGLEFLIYFQGNSAPDKSGLPSDRFSAERTGGSVSTLTIQRTQQEDSAVYLCASRGGLVAYEQYFGPGTRLTVT.

CDR3 sequence (DNA): TGTGCCAGCAGACTTATCGCCGGGGGGGCGGGCAATCAGCCCCAGCATTTT. Its translation: CASRLIAGGAGNQPQHF. This chain connects TRBV27 to TRBJ1-5; possible D gene TRBD1, 6 bases. Trimming stripped 6 bases from V and 2 bases from J, with 20 bases between. This CDR3 has 17 amino acids. Germline lookup yields CDR1 MNHEY and CDR2 SMNVEV (reference sequence).

The chain couples TRBV7-9 to TRBJ2-7, with D possibly TRBD1 on 5 matching bases. The germline V gene encodes CDR1 SEHNR and CDR2 FQNEAQ (reference sequence). Deletions cut 6 bases from V and 0 bases from J, with 9 bases between. This CDR3 is 13 amino acids long. CDR3 loop: CASRGLLSYEQYF. The CDR3 region has the DNA TGTGCCAGCAGGGGGCTACTCTCCTACGAGCAGTACTTC. Drawing the rest from reference TRBV7-9 and TRBJ2-7, the complete variable domain is DTGVSQNPRHKITKRGQNVTFRCDPISEHNRLYWYRQTLGQGPEFLTYFQNEAQLEKSRLLSDRFSAERPKGSFSTLEIQRTEQGDSAMYLCASRGLLSYEQYFGPGTRLTVT.

The chain recombines TRBV5-4 with TRBJ2-7, with D possibly being TRBD2 (6 bases). With 5 bases removed from V and 6 bases from J, the gap between germline ends came to 24 bases. Germline values: CDR1 SGHNT, CDR2 YYREEE (reference sequence). The CDR3 runs to 16 residues. As DNA, the CDR3 is TGTGCCAGCAGTACCATAGGGACTTCCCCCGGCCGCGAGCAGTACTTC. Its protein is CASSTIGTSPGREQYF.

The chain is built from TRBV29-1 and TRBJ2-3; D is perhaps TRBD1 (5 bases). The CDR3 spans 15 residues. With 6 bases removed from V and 2 bases from J, the gap between germline ends came to 18 bases. CDR1 and CDR2 from the germline V gene are SQVTM and ANQGSEA. CDR3 region: CSVLDTSSLTDTQYF. CDR3 in DNA: TGCAGCGTCCTGGACACTTCCTCACTCACAGATACGCAGTATTTT.

This chain joins TRBV1 and TRBJ2-7; TRBD1 reflects the table's D call only, with no check against the DNA. TRBV1 is a pseudogene locus. This CDR3 spans 16 amino acids. The CDR3 DNA reads TGCACCAGCAGCCAAGACCCCACAGGGCCTTCCTACGAGCAGTACTTC. Protein product: CTSSQDPTGPSYEQYF.

This chain joins TRBV14 and TRBJ2-7; TRBD1 matches at 8 bases. Looked up from germline, CDR1 is SGHDN and CDR2 is FVKESK. J was trimmed by 3 bases and V by 6 bases; bases with no gene match: 7. This CDR3 spans 14 amino acids. CDR3 in amino acids: CASRLSGQVYEQYF. In nucleotides, the CDR3 is TGTGCCAGCAGGCTTTCGGGACAGGTCTACGAGCAGTACTTC.

The rearrangement uses TRBV10-3 and TRBJ2-7; the D gene is possibly TRBD2 (5 bases). The V end lost 6 bases, the J end lost 2 bases, and 11 bases lay between the germline ends. Germline V lookup: CDR1 ENHRY, CDR2 SYGVKD. The CDR3 covers 13 residues. The CDR3 loop is CAIRRPSTYEQYF. Written as DNA, the CDR3 is TGTGCCATCAGGCGTCCTAGCACCTACGAGCAGTACTTC.

V is TRBV11-2 and J is TRBJ1-4; perhaps TRBD1 as D (5 bases). Germline CDR1 reads SGHAT; CDR2 reads FQNNGV. CDR3 length: 13 amino acids. Between the trimmed V and J ends, which lost 4 bases and 7 bases, there was a span of 10 bases. The CDR3 bases are TGTGCCAGCAGCTCCCCCCAGGGTGAAAAACTGTTTTTT. Translation: CASSSPQGEKLFF.

The chain couples TRBV4-1 to TRBJ1-5; D unclear. Germline CDR1 and CDR2: MGHRA and YSYEKL. This CDR3 contains 12 residues. V lost 3 bases to trimming and J lost 7 bases, with 7 bases between them. The CDR3 sequence is CASSHPQQPQHF. As DNA, the CDR3 is TGCGCCAGCAGCCATCCCCAACAGCCCCAGCATTTT.

This clone was recorded once. The chain links TRBV2 to TRBJ2-7; 8 bases line up with TRBD2. Looked up from germline, CDR1 is SNHLY and CDR2 is FYNNEI. The CDR3 is 14 residues long. The J segment lost 4 bases and the V segment lost 5 bases, leaving 7 bases of the junction unmatched. The CDR3 bases are TGTGCCAGCAGTTCAACTAGCGGCAGATACGAGCAGTACTTC. Its protein product is CASSSTSGRYEQYF. Complete variable domain (other parts from reference TRBV2 and TRBJ2-7): EPEVTQTPSHQVTQMGQEVILRCVPISNHLYFYWYRQILGQKVEFLVSFYNNEISEKSEIFDDQFSVERPDGSNFTLKIRSTKLEDSAMYFCASSSTSGRYEQYFGPGTRLTVT.

The DNA of the CDR3 is TGTGCCAGCAGACCAAATACAGGGGGTCCGTATGGCTACACCTTC. Protein: CASRPNTGGPYGYTF. The J gene is TRBJ1-2, the V gene TRBV28, with 8 bases identical to TRBD1. The J segment lost 5 bases and the V segment lost 6 bases, leaving 11 bases of the junction unmatched. Germline V gene lookup returns CDR1 MDHEN and CDR2 SYDVKM. The CDR3 sequence is 15 residues long.

This clone occurred once. V usage is TRBV11-3 and J usage is TRBJ2-1; no definite D call. CDR3 size: 16 residues. Germline V gives CDR1 SGHNT, CDR2 YENEEA. Deletions cut 0 bases from V and 2 bases from J, with 11 bases between. CDR3 sequence: CASSLDPPGPYNEQFF. The CDR3 coding sequence is TGTGCCAGCAGCTTAGATCCGCCTGGGCCCTACAATGAGCAGTTCTTC.

The chain employs TRBV29-1 and TRBJ1-2; D not certain. V lost 5 bases and J lost 3, with 10 bases in between. Germline V gives CDR1 SQVTM, CDR2 ANQGSEA. CDR3 length: 12 amino acids. CDR3 nucleotide sequence: TGCAGCGTTCGCGACGGAGACTATGGCTACACCTTC. Its protein is CSVRDGDYGYTF.

This clone was seen once. V and J are TRBV7-8 and TRBJ2-3, with 8 bases matching TRBD1. Trimming cost V 5 bases and J 5 bases; bases outside gene matches: 12. In germline, CDR1 is SGHVS, CDR2 FQNEAQ. The CDR3 is 16 amino acids. The CDR3 protein is CASSLEGRGRVDTQYF. CDR3 nucleotides: TGTGCCAGCAGCCTGGAAGGCAGGGGGCGAGTAGATACGCAGTATTTT.

This chain connects TRBV27 to TRBJ1-2; D gene ambiguous. The ends were cut back, 5 bases at V and 4 bases at J, with 11 bases in the middle. Germline loops: CDR1 MNHEY, CDR2 SMNVEV (reference sequence). This CDR3 is built from 13 residues. The CDR3 here is CASSTRPAYGYTF. CDR3 sequence (DNA): TGTGCCAGCAGTACCAGGCCGGCCTATGGCTACACCTTC.